Listed below are T cell receptor beta chains from one sample, sequenced in a study of blood T cell repertoires in COVID-19. TCRdb's copy holds only in-frame clones and misses some; the assay was immunoSEQ multiplex PCR. The sample consists of approximately 49,000 clones, around 82% of them appearing once. The specimen was peripheral blood. All receptors derive from a woman aged 55-69 years with acute or convalescent COVID-19. The CDR3 runs from the conserved cysteine through the conserved F or W. Each record gives: V gene, CDR3 length, J gene, clone size, D gene, CDR3 protein, CDR3 DNA. A D gene is named only where the DNA matches it firmly. Size tells how often a clone was seen (once, few, many) or the class of an expanded clone, and some rows leave it out.

v_call: TRBV5-4; cdr3_length: 14; j_call: TRBJ2-7; clone_size: few; d_call: TRBD2; cdr3_aa: CASSARLAGEKQYF; cdr3_nt: TGTGCCAGCAGCGCCAGACTAGCGGGAGAAAAGCAGTACTTC
v_call: TRBV18; cdr3_length: 13; j_call: TRBJ2-5; clone_size: -; d_call: -; cdr3_aa: CASSQQGTETQYF; cdr3_nt: TGTGCCAGCTCACAGCAGGGGACCGAGACCCAGTACTTC
v_call: TRBV27; cdr3_length: 17; j_call: TRBJ1-1; clone_size: -; d_call: TRBD1; cdr3_aa: CASRQIRDRYVNTEAFF; cdr3_nt: TGTGCCAGCAGACAAATTCGGGACAGGTACGTGAACACTGAAGCTTTCTTT
v_call: TRBV18; cdr3_length: 14; j_call: TRBJ1-2; clone_size: once; d_call: -; cdr3_aa: CASSTISRNYGYTF; cdr3_nt: TGTGCCAGCTCAACGATTAGTCGTAACTATGGCTACACCTTC
v_call: TRBV7-3; cdr3_length: 13; j_call: TRBJ1-2; clone_size: -; d_call: TRBD1; cdr3_aa: CASLDGQGYGYTF; cdr3_nt: TGTGCCAGCCTAGATGGACAGGGGTATGGCTACACCTTC
v_call: TRBV9; cdr3_length: 16; j_call: TRBJ2-5; clone_size: -; d_call: -; cdr3_aa: CASSVAAGLKEETQYF; cdr3_nt: TGTGCCAGCAGCGTAGCTGCAGGCCTTAAAGAAGAGACCCAGTACTTC
v_call: TRBV6-5; cdr3_length: 14; j_call: TRBJ2-1; clone_size: -; d_call: TRBD1; cdr3_aa: CASSYPDRNNEQFF; cdr3_nt: TGTGCCAGCAGTTACCCGGACAGGAACAATGAGCAGTTCTTC
v_call: TRBV19; cdr3_length: 14; j_call: TRBJ1-5; clone_size: -; d_call: TRBD1; cdr3_aa: CASSLSGQGISQHF; cdr3_nt: TGTGCCAGTAGTCTATCGGGACAGGGGATTTCTCAGCATTTT
v_call: TRBV10-3; cdr3_length: 17; j_call: TRBJ1-1; clone_size: -; d_call: TRBD1; cdr3_aa: CAISESAAGGGNTEAFF; cdr3_nt: TGTGCCATCAGTGAGTCCGCCGCAGGGGGAGGGAACACTGAAGCTTTCTTT
v_call: TRBV6-1; cdr3_length: 16; j_call: TRBJ1-4; clone_size: few; d_call: TRBD1; cdr3_aa: CASSVRQGATNEKLFF; cdr3_nt: TGTGCCAGCAGTGTGAGACAGGGAGCAACTAATGAAAAACTGTTTTTT
v_call: TRBV3-1/TRBV3-2; cdr3_length: 14; j_call: TRBJ1-4; clone_size: -; d_call: -; cdr3_aa: CASSRADMGKKLFF; cdr3_nt: TGTGCCAGCAGCCGGGCGGACATGGGGAAAAAACTGTTTTTT
v_call: TRBV9; cdr3_length: 16; j_call: TRBJ1-1; clone_size: -; d_call: TRBD1; cdr3_aa: CASSAHAGQENTEAFF; cdr3_nt: TGTGCCAGCAGCGCCCACGCGGGACAGGAGAACACTGAAGCTTTCTTT
v_call: TRBV28; cdr3_length: 15; j_call: TRBJ1-1; clone_size: -; d_call: TRBD1; cdr3_aa: CASRIPAGGGTEAFF; cdr3_nt: TGTGCCAGCAGAATACCAGCAGGGGGTGGGACTGAAGCTTTCTTT
v_call: TRBV6-1; cdr3_length: 17; j_call: TRBJ1-3; clone_size: -; d_call: TRBD1; cdr3_aa: CASSGGQGASGGNTIYF; cdr3_nt: TGTGCCAGCAGTGGGGGACAGGGGGCGAGTGGTGGAAACACCATATATTTT
v_call: TRBV27; cdr3_length: 17; j_call: TRBJ1-5; clone_size: -; d_call: TRBD1; cdr3_aa: CASSKRQGGSGNQPQHF; cdr3_nt: TGTGCCAGCAGTAAAAGACAGGGGGGGAGTGGCAATCAGCCCCAGCATTTT
v_call: TRBV18; cdr3_length: 14; j_call: TRBJ1-5; clone_size: -; d_call: TRBD1; cdr3_aa: CASSRQGSNQPQHF; cdr3_nt: TGTGCCAGCTCACGACAGGGGAGCAATCAGCCCCAGCATTTT
v_call: TRBV6-2/TRBV6-3; cdr3_length: 17; j_call: TRBJ2-1; clone_size: -; d_call: TRBD1; cdr3_aa: CASSQIRTGGAYNEQFF; cdr3_nt: TGTGCCAGCAGTCAAATCCGGACAGGGGGCGCCTACAATGAGCAGTTCTTC
v_call: TRBV29-1; cdr3_length: 13; j_call: TRBJ2-3; clone_size: -; d_call: TRBD2; cdr3_aa: CSVGLAVADTQYF; cdr3_nt: TGCAGCGTTGGGCTAGCGGTAGCAGATACGCAGTATTTT
v_call: TRBV6-5; cdr3_length: 14; j_call: TRBJ1-2; clone_size: -; d_call: -; cdr3_aa: CASGTSTSVYGYTF; cdr3_nt: TGTGCCAGCGGCACAAGTACATCCGTTTATGGCTACACCTTC
v_call: TRBV19; cdr3_length: 16; j_call: TRBJ2-2; clone_size: -; d_call: -; cdr3_aa: CASSIGSTGNTGELFF; cdr3_nt: TGTGCCAGTAGTATTGGGTCGACAGGGAACACCGGGGAGCTGTTTTTT
v_call: TRBV18; cdr3_length: 15; j_call: TRBJ1-2; clone_size: once; d_call: -; cdr3_aa: CASSPPGSKREGYTF; cdr3_nt: TGTGCCAGCTCACCACCAGGCTCCAAAAGGGAGGGCTACACCTTC
v_call: TRBV29-1; cdr3_length: 16; j_call: TRBJ2-7; clone_size: -; d_call: TRBD2; cdr3_aa: CSVNGLAGAVSYEQYF; cdr3_nt: TGCAGCGTTAACGGTCTAGCGGGAGCAGTTTCCTACGAGCAGTACTTC
v_call: TRBV30; cdr3_length: 16; j_call: TRBJ2-3; clone_size: -; d_call: -; cdr3_aa: CAGSLGLGILSDTQYF; cdr3_nt: TGTGCCGGCAGCCTAGGACTGGGGATTCTCTCAGATACGCAGTATTTT
v_call: TRBV19; cdr3_length: 14; j_call: TRBJ2-1; clone_size: -; d_call: -; cdr3_aa: CASSIQGSDNEQFF; cdr3_nt: TGTGCCAGTAGTATTCAGGGTTCCGATAATGAGCAGTTCTTC
v_call: TRBV19; cdr3_length: 15; j_call: TRBJ2-1; clone_size: -; d_call: TRBD2; cdr3_aa: CASSPLAASYNEQFF; cdr3_nt: TGTGCCAGTAGCCCACTAGCGGCATCCTACAATGAGCAGTTCTTC
v_call: TRBV6-5; cdr3_length: 15; j_call: TRBJ1-5; clone_size: -; d_call: -; cdr3_aa: CASSLEREFNQPQHF; cdr3_nt: TGTGCCAGCAGTCTTGAGCGGGAGTTCAATCAGCCCCAGCATTTT
v_call: TRBV6-6; cdr3_length: 13; j_call: TRBJ1-5; clone_size: -; d_call: -; cdr3_aa: CASMRQHNQPQHF; cdr3_nt: TGTGCCAGCATGCGACAGCACAATCAGCCCCAGCATTTT
v_call: TRBV27; cdr3_length: 15; j_call: TRBJ1-2; clone_size: -; d_call: TRBD1; cdr3_aa: CASRVGAGGDYGYTF; cdr3_nt: TGTGCCAGCAGGGTCGGGGCAGGGGGCGACTATGGCTACACCTTC
v_call: TRBV7-2; cdr3_length: 17; j_call: TRBJ2-5; clone_size: -; d_call: TRBD2; cdr3_aa: CASSLAHTSGGQETQYF; cdr3_nt: TGTGCCAGCAGCTTAGCGCACACTAGCGGGGGTCAAGAGACCCAGTACTTC
v_call: TRBV9; cdr3_length: 16; j_call: TRBJ1-1; clone_size: few; d_call: -; cdr3_aa: CASSVGDSGSNTEAFF; cdr3_nt: TGTGCCAGCAGCGTGGGAGACTCGGGCTCGAACACTGAAGCTTTCTTT
v_call: TRBV7-8; cdr3_length: 14; j_call: TRBJ1-1; clone_size: -; d_call: -; cdr3_aa: CASSTGGRFTEAFF; cdr3_nt: TGTGCCAGCAGTACCGGGGGTAGATTTACTGAAGCTTTCTTT
v_call: TRBV6-5; cdr3_length: 16; j_call: TRBJ2-2; clone_size: -; d_call: TRBD2; cdr3_aa: CASSYPSSGDTGELFF; cdr3_nt: TGTGCCAGCAGTTACCCATCTAGCGGGGACACCGGGGAGCTGTTTTTT
v_call: TRBV9; cdr3_length: 13; j_call: TRBJ2-3; clone_size: -; d_call: -; cdr3_aa: CASSPQILDTQYF; cdr3_nt: TGTGCCAGCAGCCCCCAGATCCTAGATACGCAGTATTTT
v_call: TRBV4-1; cdr3_length: 15; j_call: TRBJ2-7; clone_size: -; d_call: -; cdr3_aa: CASSQGSTGPYEQYF; cdr3_nt: TGCGCCAGCAGCCAGGGCAGCACAGGACCGTACGAGCAGTACTTC
v_call: TRBV25-1; cdr3_length: 12; j_call: TRBJ1-5; clone_size: -; d_call: -; cdr3_aa: CASGEGNQPQHF; cdr3_nt: TGTGCCAGTGGGGAGGGCAATCAGCCCCAGCATTTT
v_call: TRBV19; cdr3_length: 16; j_call: TRBJ1-2; clone_size: -; d_call: -; cdr3_aa: CASSIGRQKSNYGYTF; cdr3_nt: TGTGCCAGTAGTATAGGGCGGCAGAAGTCTAACTATGGCTACACCTTC
v_call: TRBV2; cdr3_length: 14; j_call: TRBJ1-2; clone_size: many; d_call: -; cdr3_aa: CASSEGGIHYGYTF; cdr3_nt: TGTGCCAGCAGTGAGGGAGGGATACACTATGGCTACACCTTC
v_call: TRBV7-3; cdr3_length: 15; j_call: TRBJ2-1; clone_size: -; d_call: TRBD2; cdr3_aa: CASSSSGLGGNEQFF; cdr3_nt: TGTGCCAGCAGCTCCTCAGGACTAGGCGGGAATGAGCAGTTCTTC
v_call: TRBV25-1; cdr3_length: 12; j_call: TRBJ1-2; clone_size: -; d_call: -; cdr3_aa: CASRWWPYGYTF; cdr3_nt: TGTGCCAGCAGGTGGTGGCCATATGGCTACACCTTC
v_call: TRBV10-3; cdr3_length: 15; j_call: TRBJ1-1; clone_size: -; d_call: TRBD1; cdr3_aa: CAISESQGEGTEAFF; cdr3_nt: TGTGCCATCAGTGAGTCGCAGGGGGAAGGCACTGAAGCTTTCTTT
v_call: TRBV6-5; cdr3_length: 14; j_call: TRBJ2-7; clone_size: -; d_call: TRBD1; cdr3_aa: CASSPDRLPYEQYF; cdr3_nt: TGTGCCAGCAGTCCGGACAGGCTACCCTACGAGCAGTACTTC
v_call: TRBV6-5; cdr3_length: 15; j_call: TRBJ2-7; clone_size: -; d_call: TRBD2; cdr3_aa: CASTTRAGGAYEQYF; cdr3_nt: TGTGCCAGCACCACTCGGGCGGGGGGCGCCTACGAGCAGTACTTC
v_call: TRBV5-6; cdr3_length: 16; j_call: TRBJ1-2; clone_size: -; d_call: TRBD1; cdr3_aa: CASSFYDRGSNYGYTF; cdr3_nt: TGTGCCAGCAGCTTTTACGACAGGGGATCTAACTATGGCTACACCTTC
v_call: TRBV9; cdr3_length: 15; j_call: TRBJ1-6; clone_size: -; d_call: -; cdr3_aa: CASSPQGQGNSPLHF; cdr3_nt: TGTGCCAGCAGCCCCCAGGGGCAGGGCAATTCACCCCTCCACTTT
v_call: TRBV6-5; cdr3_length: 13; j_call: TRBJ1-2; clone_size: -; d_call: -; cdr3_aa: CASSLDGNYGYTF; cdr3_nt: TGTGCCAGCAGTCTAGACGGGAACTATGGCTACACCTTC
v_call: TRBV15; cdr3_length: 17; j_call: TRBJ2-1; clone_size: -; d_call: TRBD1; cdr3_aa: CATSRATTGGLLDEQFF; cdr3_nt: TGTGCCACCAGCCGAGCAACGACAGGGGGCTTATTGGATGAGCAGTTCTTC
v_call: TRBV7-9; cdr3_length: 12; j_call: TRBJ1-1; clone_size: -; d_call: TRBD1; cdr3_aa: CASSPDRVYAFF; cdr3_nt: TGTGCCAGCAGCCCTGACAGGGTGTACGCTTTCTTT
v_call: TRBV16; cdr3_length: 12; j_call: TRBJ1-1; clone_size: -; d_call: -; cdr3_aa: CASSQAGTEAFF; cdr3_nt: TGTGCCAGCAGCCAAGCGGGCACTGAAGCTTTCTTT
v_call: TRBV29-1; cdr3_length: 12; j_call: TRBJ1-2; clone_size: -; d_call: -; cdr3_aa: CSVGGELNGYTF; cdr3_nt: TGCAGCGTTGGGGGGGAGCTAAATGGCTACACCTTC
v_call: TRBV19; cdr3_length: 16; j_call: TRBJ1-5; clone_size: -; d_call: -; cdr3_aa: CASSHAARRINQPQHF; cdr3_nt: TGTGCCAGTAGTCATGCCGCGCGCAGGATCAATCAGCCCCAGCATTTT
v_call: TRBV3-1/TRBV3-2; cdr3_length: 14; j_call: TRBJ1-5; clone_size: once; d_call: -; cdr3_aa: CASSQESGRQPQHF; cdr3_nt: TGTGCCAGCAGCCAAGAGTCAGGGCGACAGCCCCAGCATTTT
v_call: TRBV2; cdr3_length: 14; j_call: TRBJ2-7; clone_size: -; d_call: -; cdr3_aa: CASTPRVESYEQYF; cdr3_nt: TGTGCCAGCACCCCCCGAGTGGAGTCCTACGAGCAGTACTTC